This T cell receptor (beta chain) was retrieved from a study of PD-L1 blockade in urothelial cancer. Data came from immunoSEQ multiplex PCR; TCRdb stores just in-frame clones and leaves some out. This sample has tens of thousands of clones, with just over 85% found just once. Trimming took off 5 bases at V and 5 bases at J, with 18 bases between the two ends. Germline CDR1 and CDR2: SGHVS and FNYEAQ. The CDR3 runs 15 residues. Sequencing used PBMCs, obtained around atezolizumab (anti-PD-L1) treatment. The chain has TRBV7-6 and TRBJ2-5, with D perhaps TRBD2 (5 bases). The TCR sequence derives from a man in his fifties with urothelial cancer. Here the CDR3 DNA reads TGTGCCAGCAGCCCACAGACTACCCCGCTGGAGACCCAGTACTTC. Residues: CASSPQTTPLETQYF.